This T cell receptor (beta chain) emerged from a study of neurological immune-mediated disorders. TCRdb used MiXCR to reprocess the 5' RACE reads, holding one entry per CDR3 protein. In the table there are 40,000 to 55,000 distinct CDR3 sequences, approximately 5.8% of which are singletons. Sorted libraries drew on under 1.3 million CD4+ or CD8+ T cells. This clonotype was seen repeatedly, ten times or more. Input material: CD4+ T cells from blood. The sequence derives from a woman aged 18-29 years with multiple sclerosis.

The chain's CDR3 is CSARREEAFF. Here the CDR3 DNA reads TGCAGTGCCCGGCGAGAAGAAGCTTTCTTT. This rearrangement joins TRBV20-1 to TRBJ1-1, with unresolved D. The CDR3 runs 10 residues. The V gene's germline CDR1 is DFQATT and CDR2 SNEGSKA (reference sequence). V lost 6 bases and J lost 8, with 10 bases in between.